The clone carrying this T cell receptor beta chain was picked up a small number of times. TCRdb processed the RT-PCR reads anew with MiXCR; each CDR3 protein has one entry. The data show fewer than 800,000 distinct CDR3 sequences, with around 14% seen just once and 3.6% held by the top ten. The ends lost 5 bases at V and 8 bases at J; junction bases unmatched: 10. This CDR3 contains 15 residues. The chain employs TRBV12-3 or TRBV12-4 and TRBJ1-3; 9 nucleotides align to TRBD1. This clonotype was sampled from a female donor in good health, serving as a healthy control. The specimen was memory CD4+ T cells from blood. Here the CDR3 DNA reads TGTGCCAGCAGTAACCCCGGACAGGGGATTGACACCATATATTTT. This gives the protein CASSNPGQGIDTIYF.